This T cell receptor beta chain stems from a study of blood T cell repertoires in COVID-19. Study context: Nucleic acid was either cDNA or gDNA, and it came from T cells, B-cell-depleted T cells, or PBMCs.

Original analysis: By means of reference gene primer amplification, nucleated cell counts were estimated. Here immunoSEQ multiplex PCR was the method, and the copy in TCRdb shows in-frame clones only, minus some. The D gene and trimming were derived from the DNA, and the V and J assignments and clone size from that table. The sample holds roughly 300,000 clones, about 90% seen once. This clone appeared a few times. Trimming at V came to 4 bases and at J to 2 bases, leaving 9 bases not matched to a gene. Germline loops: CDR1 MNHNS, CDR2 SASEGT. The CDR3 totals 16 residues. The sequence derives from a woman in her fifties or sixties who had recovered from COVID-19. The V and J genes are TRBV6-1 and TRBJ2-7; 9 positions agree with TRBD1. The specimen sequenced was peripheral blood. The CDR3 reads CASSVYRGLSAYEQYF. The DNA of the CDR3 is TGTGCCAGCAGTGTATACAGGGGGCTCTCCGCCTACGAGCAGTACTTC.